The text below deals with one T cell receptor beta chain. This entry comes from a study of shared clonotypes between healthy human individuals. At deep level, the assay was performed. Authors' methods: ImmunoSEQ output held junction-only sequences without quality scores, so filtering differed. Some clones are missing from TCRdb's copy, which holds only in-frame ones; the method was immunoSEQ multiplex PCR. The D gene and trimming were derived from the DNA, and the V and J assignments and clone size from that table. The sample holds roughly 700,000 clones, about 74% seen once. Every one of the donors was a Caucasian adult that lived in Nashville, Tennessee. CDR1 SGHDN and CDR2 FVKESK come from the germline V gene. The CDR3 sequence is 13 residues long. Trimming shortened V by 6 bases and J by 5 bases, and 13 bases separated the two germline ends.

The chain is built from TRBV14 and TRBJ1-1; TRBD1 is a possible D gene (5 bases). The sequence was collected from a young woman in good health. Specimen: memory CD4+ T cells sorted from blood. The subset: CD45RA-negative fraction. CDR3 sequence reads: CASSTSSGTEAFF. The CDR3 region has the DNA TGTGCCAGCAGTACTAGTTCAGGGACTGAAGCTTTCTTT.